Sequencing of this TCR beta chain was carried out in a study of blood T cell repertoires in COVID-19. Across the whole study: PBMCs, B-cell-depleted T cells, or T cells were the source of the cDNA or gDNA that made up the material.

Deletions cut 5 bases from V and 7 bases from J, with 8 bases between. CDR3 length: 10 residues. Looked up from germline, CDR1 is DFQATT and CDR2 is SNEGSKA (reference sequence). This clone was found once. TCRdb's copy holds only in-frame clones and misses some; the assay was immunoSEQ multiplex PCR. The repertoire consists of just under 300,000 clones, with around 86% occurring once and the leading ten covering around 1.2%. Sequencing was done on a sample of peripheral blood. This clonotype was sampled from a man between 65 and 79 years old with acute or convalescent COVID-19. V gene TRBV20-1 combines with J gene TRBJ1-2; no definite D call. The CDR3 spells CSAEGPGYTF. In DNA form, the CDR3 reads TGCAGTGCTGAGGGTCCTGGCTACACCTTC.